This section outlines one T cell receptor beta chain sequence together with its context. As yet, its antigen is unknown. The table came from immunoSEQ multiplex PCR; TCRdb's copy has only in-frame clones and leaves some out. The table records around 150,000 clones, 90% of them present only once. The sample originates from a study of T cell responses to AZD1222 COVID-19 vaccine. Trimming shortened V by 3 bases and J by 5 bases, and 13 bases separated the two germline ends. Germline CDR1 GTSNPN, CDR2 SVGIG (reference sequence). This CDR3 has 13 residues. Study-wide results and limits: Clonal diversity was possibly underestimated, and white British individuals and females predominated among donors. Just a handful of people given AZD1222 tested seropositive at baseline. Two AZD1222 administrations were followed by greater Spike-specific TCR breadth and depth.

Sequences were derived from peripheral blood, sampled on day 0 of AZD1222 vaccination. The V gene is TRBV30, the J gene TRBJ1-1, with D unclear. The sequence was collected from an adult in good health. CDR3 coding DNA: TGTGCCTGGAGGGAAGATGGGAAGACTGAAGCTTTCTTT. It yields the protein CAWREDGKTEAFF.